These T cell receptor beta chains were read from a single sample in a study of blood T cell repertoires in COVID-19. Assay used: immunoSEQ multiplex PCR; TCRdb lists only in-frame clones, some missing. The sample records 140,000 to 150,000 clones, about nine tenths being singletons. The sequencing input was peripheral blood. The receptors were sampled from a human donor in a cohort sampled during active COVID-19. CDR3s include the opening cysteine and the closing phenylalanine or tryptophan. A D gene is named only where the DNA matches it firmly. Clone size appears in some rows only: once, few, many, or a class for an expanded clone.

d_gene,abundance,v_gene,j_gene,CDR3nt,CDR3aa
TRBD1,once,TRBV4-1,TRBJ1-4,TGCGCCAGCAGCCAAGAGGGGACAGTTAATGAAAAACTGTTTTTT,CASSQEGTVNEKLFF
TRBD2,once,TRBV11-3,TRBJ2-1,TGTGCCAGCAGCTTGGAGCTAGCGGGTCCGGGAGAGCAGTTCTTC,CASSLELAGPGEQFF
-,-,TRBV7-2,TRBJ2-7,TGTGCCAGCAGCTTACTAAACGAGCAGTACTTC,CASSLLNEQYF
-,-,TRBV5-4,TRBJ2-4,TGTGCCAGCAGCTTGGATCCCCTTGTTGCGGGCCGGGCCTGTGCGGACATTCAGTACTTC,CASSLDPLVAGRACADIQYF
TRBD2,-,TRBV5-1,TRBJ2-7,TGCGCCAGCAGCCCGGCCTGGGCGGGGGGGCCATCGAAATCCTACGAGCAGTACTTC,CASSPAWAGGPSKSYEQYF
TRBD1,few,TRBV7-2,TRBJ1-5,TGTGCCAGCAGCTTCGGACAGGGCGGTCAGCCCCAGCATTTT,CASSFGQGGQPQHF
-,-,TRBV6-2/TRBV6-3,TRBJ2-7,TGTGCCAGCAGTCAATCCTACGAGCAGTACTTC,CASSQSYEQYF
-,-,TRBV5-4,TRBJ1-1,TGTGCCAGCAGCTTAACAGGGAACACTGAAGCTTTCTTT,CASSLTGNTEAFF
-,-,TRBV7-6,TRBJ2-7,TGTGCCAGCAGCTCAACCACAGGCTACGAGCAGTACTTC,CASSSTTGYEQYF
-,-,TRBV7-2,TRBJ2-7,TGTGCCAGCAGCCAGGACAGCGTTAGAAAATACGAGCAGTACTTC,CASSQDSVRKYEQYF
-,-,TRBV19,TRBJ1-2,TGTGCCAGTAGTATCCTCCTTAACTATGGCTACACCTTC,CASSILLNYGYTF
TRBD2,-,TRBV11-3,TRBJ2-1,TGTGCCAGCAGCTTACATGGGCTAGCGGGGGCAGGAGAGCAGTTCTTC,CASSLHGLAGAGEQFF
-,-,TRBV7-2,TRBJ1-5,TGTGCCAGCAGCTCGACAAACACCAATCAGCCCCAGCATTTT,CASSSTNTNQPQHF
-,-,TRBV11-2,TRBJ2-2,TGTGCCAGCAGCCTTAATGGGGCCGACACCGGGGAGCTGTTTTTT,CASSLNGADTGELFF
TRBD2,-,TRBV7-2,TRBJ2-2,TGTGCCAGCAGCCCGAGCGGGGGGCCGTATACCGGGGAGCTGTTTTTT,CASSPSGGPYTGELFF
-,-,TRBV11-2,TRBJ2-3,TGTGCCAGCAGCTTAGGCGTCGGGGAGCTTACGCAGTATTTT,CASSLGVGELTQYF
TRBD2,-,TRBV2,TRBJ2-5,TGTGCCAGCAGTGAAGGGACTAGCGGGGGGGCCCAAGAGACCCAGTACTTC,CASSEGTSGGAQETQYF
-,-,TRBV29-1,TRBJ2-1,TGCAGCGTTGTACTAGGCACCTACAATGAGCAGTTCTTC,CSVVLGTYNEQFF
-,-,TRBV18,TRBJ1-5,TGTGCCAGCTCACCATCTAAACGGGAGCCCCAGCATTTT,CASSPSKREPQHF
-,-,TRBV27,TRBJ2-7,TGTGCCAGCAGCCCGCGGTGGTCTTACGAGCAGTACTTC,CASSPRWSYEQYF
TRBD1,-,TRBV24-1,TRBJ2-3,TGTGCCACCAGTGCCCCGGACAGGGGGCTTTATTTT,CATSAPDRGLYF
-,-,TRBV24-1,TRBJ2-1,TGTGCCACCAGTGAGTCCGTAGGAGCGGCCTACAATGAGCAGTTCTTC,CATSESVGAAYNEQFF
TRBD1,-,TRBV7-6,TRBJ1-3,TGTGCCAGCAGCCAAGGGACAGCTGGAAACACCATATATTTT,CASSQGTAGNTIYF
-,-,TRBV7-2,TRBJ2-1,TGTGCCAGCAGCTTAAGGCCCCCCCTAGCGACCTACAATGAGCAGTTCTTC,CASSLRPPLATYNEQFF
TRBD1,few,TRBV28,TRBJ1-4,TGTGCCAGCACCCCCGCCGGGACAGGGAATGAAAAACTGTTTTTT,CASTPAGTGNEKLFF
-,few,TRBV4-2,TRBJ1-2,TGTGCCAGCAGCCAAGAAGGGGATGGCTACACCTTC,CASSQEGDGYTF
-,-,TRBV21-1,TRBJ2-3,TGTGCCAGCAGCAAAGGTGGGACTAGCGGCGCCACAGATACGCAGTATTTT,CASSKGGTSGATDTQYF
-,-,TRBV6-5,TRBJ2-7,TGTGCCAGCAGCCGTACAGGGACGGCCTACGAGCAGTACTTC,CASSRTGTAYEQYF
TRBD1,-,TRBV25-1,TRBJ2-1,TGTGCCAGCAGTGAACCCGGACAGGGCAATGAGCAGTTCTTC,CASSEPGQGNEQFF
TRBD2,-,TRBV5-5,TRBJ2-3,TGTGCCAGCAGTTTTCTCGGACTAGCGGGTAGTGGTGATACGCAGTATTTT,CASSFLGLAGSGDTQYF
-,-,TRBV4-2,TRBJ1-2,TGTGCCAGCAGCCAATCTGGGGAGGGACCGAACTATGGCTACACCTTC,CASSQSGEGPNYGYTF